The sequence of this T cell receptor (beta chain) was determined in a study of blood T cell repertoires in COVID-19. Repertoires were generated with immunoSEQ multiplex PCR, while TCRdb's copy carries only in-frame clones and drops some. Of some 260,000 clones listed, under 90% are singletons. V shed 1 base, J shed 8 bases, and the junction held 5 bases outside the gene matches. This CDR3 region has 16 residues. In germline, CDR1 is LGHNA, CDR2 YSLEER. This clonotype was sampled from a woman between 18 and 30 years old with acute or convalescent COVID-19. The sequenced material came from peripheral blood. The J gene is TRBJ2-1, the V gene TRBV4-3; 13 nucleotides match TRBD2. The CDR3 nucleotides read TGCGCCAGCAGCCAAGCTGGACTAGCGGGAGTGGATGAGCAGTTCTTC. This codes for CASSQAGLAGVDEQFF.